The following is a TCR beta chain sequence with its context. This specimen belongs to a study of blood T cell repertoires in COVID-19. As for the study in general: Samples came from the United States, Italy and Spain, spanning acute and convalescent COVID-19. Nucleic acid was either cDNA or gDNA, and it came from T cells, B-cell-depleted T cells, or PBMCs.

Authors' data handling: Reference gene primer amplification gave estimated nucleated cell counts. Clones were read by immunoSEQ multiplex PCR, and TCRdb kept only the in-frame ones, dropping some. That table furnishes V, J and clone size, whereas the DNA furnished D and trimming. The data show a few hundred thousand clones, about 88% seen once. During active infection, Seattle patients enrolled and were then monitored through disease. CDR3 size: 15 residues. V was clipped by 3 bases and J by 0 bases; unmatched bases: 4. Germline V gives CDR1 KGHSH, CDR2 LQKENI. J is TRBJ1-1 and V is TRBV18; the match to TRBD1 covers 7 bases. This TCR was sampled from a woman in her forties or fifties with COVID-19, enrolled during active disease. The sample comprised peripheral blood. CDR3 DNA: TGTGCCAGCTCACCTCAGACAGGGTTGAACACTGAAGCTTTCTTT. It codes for CASSPQTGLNTEAFF.